The TCR beta chain under discussion was sequenced for a study of cytomegalovirus exposure and HLA in healthy donors (dated by TCRdb to between 2016 and 2019). The study in broad terms: An earlier analysis of under 600 of the donors reported approximately 270 Gb of sequence data and some 100 million unique TCR beta sequences from 150 million to 200 million T cells. A later analysis re-analyzed previously published TCR beta repertoires from 650 to 800 donors and added high-resolution HLA genotyping to study TCR occurrence patterns. The study aimed to test whether cataloging public T cell receptors could reveal signatures of past pathogen exposure. Alongside the repertoire data, information on donor age, sex, ethnicity and CMV serostatus was compiled. An earlier analysis of a few hundred of the donors applied high-throughput TCR beta sequencing to assess whether each TCR beta V gene segment acted as functional or pseudogenic. A separate validation cohort of about 110 different subjects was used in addition to the 666-subject first cohort. To predict cytomegalovirus infection status, the study brought together high-throughput TCR immunosequencing, statistical association of individual TCRs with disease status, and machine learning. The T cell repertoires of 670 or so subjects were profiled by immunosequencing and related to cytomegalovirus serostatus. All discovery cohort repertoires had been generated on a single sequencing platform. HLA typing included class I and class II loci at four-digit resolution. About five DR-DQ haplotypes were treated as single units for association and clustering because of strong linkage in the cohort. A later genetic analysis took genome-wide SNP genotypes for about 60% of the roughly 670 donors and used that subset as a discovery cohort. Among around 400 genotyped donors of the cohort, an average of around 250,000 unique TCR beta nucleotide sequences was sequenced per donor, of which approximately 19% were non-productive. In the later analysis, no new phenotypic data were used to find candidate immune exposures; instead, reliance was placed on TCR beta sequences and their occurrence across donors. Of the 300 to 450 genotyped donors, approximately 83% fell in the genetic ancestry cluster associated with self-reported Caucasian donors. The number of typed donors differed by locus: roughly 620-640 for A, B, C, DRB1 and DQB1; about 520 for DQA1; 606 for DPA1; and about 450 for DPB1. Approximately 330 gigabases of sequencing data and 70 million to 95 million unique TCR sequences made up an early release that covered approximately 620 HLA-typed donors. What the research found in general, with its limitations: Linkage disequilibrium might explain the correlated functional status among segregating V segments, but an unknown experimental factor could not be excluded. Because some donors lacked HLA typing at each locus, the association tests relied only on the typed subset. A further reported finding was that TCR beta sequences accurately predicted the HLA-A and HLA-B alleles for most subjects in the first cohort. The cohort was sequenced for TCR beta chains only, and without alpha or paired-chain data the features that could be detected were limited. A later analysis found that HLA-associated TCR beta chains were more clonally expanded and had lower generation probabilities than equally common non-associated chains. Several of the top co-occurrence clusters appeared to be linked to parvovirus B19, influenza, CMV and Epstein-Barr virus, according to a later analysis. The study listed approximately 150 TCR beta chains as associated with cytomegalovirus. When HLA alleles, especially DR and DQ, strongly co-occurred, TCR associations were difficult to assign to individual alleles. A later genetic analysis reported fewer N-insertions in productive TCRs among donors in an Asian-associated ancestry cluster than the roughly 620-donor mean. Most TCR sequences were seen in very few donors, while some public TCRs were found in many individuals. The presence/absence analyses assumed that sequencing depth was roughly uniform across donors, and that assumption may not be true. In an earlier analysis of some 550 of the donors, most TCR beta V segments were observed in productive rearrangements about 90% or about 30% of the time, broadly matching IMGT annotations. Immune exposure information for the cohort was limited to CMV serostatus. The earlier analysis of approximately 540 of the donors excluded 15 to 20 rarely observed V segments, including chromosome 9 orphons, because counts were too low. Specific HLA alleles were associated with more than 15,000 TCR beta sequences at a false discovery rate of 0.05 in a later analysis. Because the 87-base-pair reads could not distinguish some IMGT-functional V segments, including TRBV6-2 and TRBV6-3, those segments were excluded. A group of highly shared sequence variants was considered likely to be a technical artifact of the sequencing pipeline. In both the original and validation cohorts, the classifier was reported to diagnose cytomegalovirus status with high specificity and sensitivity. A few of the identified cytomegalovirus-associated TCR beta chains were confirmed in vitro to be specific for cytomegalovirus antigens. A later analysis found that most CMV-associated TCR beta chains appeared HLA-restricted, with HLA associations seemingly driven largely by CMV exposure. The authors suggested that the approach could potentially be extended to other disease states and immunological phenotypes. In a later analysis, the rate of TCR association differed among HLA loci, with DRB1 alleles having the most associated TCRs and HLA-C alleles having the fewest. V-gene and J-gene trimming of TCR beta chains was associated with a missense DCLRE1C variant in a later genetic analysis, and the association was replicated in an independent cohort.

The cohort comprised 710 or so healthy bone marrow donors. At the time of sampling, all cohort members were nominally healthy, though unrecorded immune exposures were likely present. The donor was CMV seropositive and was included in the group of 250 to 300 seropositive cohort members. Each donor provided a peripheral blood sample, and peripheral blood mononuclear cells were used for TCR beta sequencing. The Qiagen DNeasy Blood Extraction Kit was used to extract genomic DNA from the blood cell samples. The method was the immunoSEQ multiplex PCR assay. A mixture of 60 forward primers for TCR Vbeta segments and 13 reverse primers for TCR Jbeta segments was used in the multiplex PCR. The CDR3 region of rearranged TCR beta genes was amplified from genomic DNA by a multiplex PCR assay. Amplified TCR beta libraries were sequenced as 87-base-pair reads on the Illumina HiSeq System. On the study's bioinformatics: A later analysis counted approximately 74 million unique TCR beta chains across the approximately 700 repertoires, and roughly 11 million of these chains were shared by at least two donors. A nearest-neighbor algorithm error-corrected the raw reads and collapsed the reads into unique sequences, merging closely related sequences to remove PCR and sequencing errors. CDR3 sequences were aligned to IMGT reference sequences to assign V, D and J gene segments. Each retained sequence needed at least a six-nucleotide match to both a V gene segment and a J gene segment. Rearrangements were classified as productive when the CDR3 lacked stop codons and remained in frame with V and J, and all other rearrangements were classified as non-productive. Following IMGT convention, CDR3 was defined as the stretch from the second conserved V-encoded cysteine to the conserved J-encoded phenylalanine. The earlier analysis of fewer than 700 of the donors excluded sequences that lacked an unambiguous match to a single V gene segment. In an earlier analysis of approximately 500 of the donors, a V segment was called functional when productive rearrangements were above 56.7%, and segregating when the standard deviation between donors exceeded 5%. To diagnose cytomegalovirus status from the catalog of TCR beta chain sequences, a statistical classification framework was built. In a later analysis, V and J genes were assigned by comparing TCR nucleotide sequences against IMGT/GENE-DB human TR gene sequences. In a later analysis, CDR3 sequences and most-parsimonious VDJ recombination scenarios were assigned using the TCRdist pipeline. In a later analysis, each TCR beta chain was defined by its CDR3 amino acid sequence together with its V-gene family, and reads lacking a unique V-gene family were excluded. A later analysis removed roughly 590 highly shared, low-generation-probability nucleotide sequences to deal with suspected cross-contamination and a sequencing artifact. In a later analysis, a clonal expansion index for each public chain was calculated from normalized within-repertoire ranks of inferred template counts. In a later analysis, generation probabilities were computed with a VDJ recombination model fitted to out-of-frame rearrangements, and the resulting probabilities were checked against IGoR. In a later analysis, hypergeometric tests were used to score TCR-TCR, TCR-HLA and TCR-CMV co-occurrence, with a repertoire-size bias correction applied to TCR pairs. False discovery rates were estimated in a later analysis by permuting HLA or CMV assignments 20 times. A later analysis grouped co-occurring TCRs with DBSCAN, adding TCRdist sequence similarity when clustering within HLA-allele-positive subsets. Repertoires with fewer than 30,000 or more than 120,000 public chains were left out of co-occurrence clustering, as were five repertoires with anomalous nucleotide sharing. This immuneACCESS table, as held by TCRdb, lists in-frame sequences with V and J called but not all clones. Of the missing ones, under half trace to an unresolved V gene in checked studies; the others have no known cause. V and J calls and clone size are as listed in that table; D and trimming were resolved from the DNA. A total of hundreds of thousands of clones appear in this sample, under 70% of them only once. 2.5% to 3% of the sample goes to the ten largest clones.

Concerning this clone: Its antigen remains undetermined. No quality values exist for individual bases; no much larger clone is one base distant.

CDR1 and CDR2 were assigned from the germline V gene as SGHAT and FQNNGV. Including cysteine and phenylalanine, the CDR3 has 15 amino acids. The only DNA kept is the CDR3, 45 bases in frame from the first base. V is trimmed back by 2 bases and J by 8 bases, and the junction contains 6 bases that no gene match accounts for. The rearrangement combines TRBV11-2 with TRBJ1-4, with 9 middle bases fitting TRBD1. Sequenced sample: PBMCs. The TCR comes from a man in his forties in good health and CMV-seropositive. The DNA sequence is TGTGCCAGCAGCTTATTTCGCGGACAGGGGGAAAAACTGTTTTTT. It translates as CASSLFRGQGEKLFF.